This T cell receptor (beta chain) was sequenced in a study of primary melanoma T cells and metastatic recurrence. Whole-study context: These T2 to T4 primary melanomas had thickness greater than 1 mm.

There are a few counts of this clone. Antigen: not known. V dropped 3 bases and J dropped 1 base, with 12 bases sitting between them. CDR1 is SGHDN, CDR2 FVKESK, per germline. This CDR3 is 15 amino acids long. Using immunoSEQ multiplex PCR, the repertoire was profiled, and TCRdb retains in-frame clones only, with some absent. Here the sample spans approximately 210 clones, more than 75% being singletons. The patients had surgically resected primary melanoma at risk of metastatic recurrence. Study-level points and caveats: Reportedly, T-cell fraction predicted progression-free survival beyond thickness, ulceration, mitoses, age. Combined with tumor thickness, T-cell fraction reportedly beat other histopathological additions.

The rearrangement links TRBV14 to TRBJ1-1; D ambiguous. The clonotype comes from a human donor with melanoma. The source material was melanoma tumor tissue. The CDR3 spells CASSHPPTGNTEAFF. CDR3 nucleotide sequence: TGTGCCAGCAGCCACCCTCCGACGGGGAACACTGAAGCTTTCTTT.